This T cell receptor (beta chain) originates from a study of T-cell memory formation after mild COVID-19. TCRdb called the 5' RACE reads again in MiXCR, with one record for every CDR3 protein. The data hold 120,000 or so distinct CDR3 sequences, with approximately 5.9% observed a single time. In its sample, this clonotype was seen many times. Trimming took off 6 bases at V and 0 bases at J, with 11 bases between the two ends. The CDR3 has 14 residues. Sequencing was performed on PBMCs or a T cell subset sorted from them (not recorded which). The sequence derives from an adult woman who had mild COVID-19 (a few samples of this study predate the infection). Cell type and time point are not known. The gene calls are TRBV12-3 or TRBV12-4 and TRBJ1-1; D unclear. CDR3 nucleotide sequence: TGTGCCAGCAGCTCCCGGCTTCTGAACACTGAAGCTTTCTTT. It encodes CASSSRLLNTEAFF.